Presented here are 22 T cell receptor beta chains from one specimen sequenced in a study of T cells in localized non-small cell lung cancer. Measured with immunoSEQ multiplex PCR; TCRdb has only the in-frame clones, and not every one. The table records 70,000 to 90,000 clones, 70% to 90% of them present only once. This specimen was peripheral blood, taken before any cancer treatment. The receptors come from a female donor older than 55 with stage I lung adenocarcinoma.

This clone was counted once. The chain couples TRBV9 to TRBJ2-1; 7 nucleotides agree with TRBD2. The V segment lost 3 bases and the J segment 10 bases; nucleotides outside the gene matches: 4. Looked up from germline, CDR1 is SGDLS and CDR2 is YYNGEE. The CDR3 has 12 amino acids. CDR3 sequence reads: CASSASAGEQFF. As DNA, the CDR3 is TGTGCCAGCAGCGCCTCAGCGGGGGAGCAGTTCTTC. Variable domain in full (rest from reference TRBV9 and TRBJ2-1): DSGVTQTPKHLITATGQRVTLRCSPRSGDLSVYWYQQSLDQGLQFLIQYYNGEERAKGNILERFSAQQFPDLHSELNLSSLELGDSALYFCASSASAGEQFFGPGTRLTVL.

The chain joins TRBV19 to TRBJ2-7, with 7 bases matching TRBD1. Germline V gives CDR1 LNHDA, CDR2 SQIVND (reference sequence). V lost 1 base, J lost 7 bases, and 4 bases stayed unmatched. CDR3 length: 13 amino acids. The CDR3 bases are TGTGCCAGTAGTATAGCGTCAGGGGGAGAGCAGTACTTC. The encoded protein is CASSIASGGEQYF. The entire variable domain, with the rest obtained from reference TRBV19 and TRBJ2-7, is as follows: DGGITQSPKYLFRKEGQNVTLSCEQNLNHDAMYWYRQDPGQGLRLIYYSQIVNDFQKGDIAEGYSVSREKKESFPLTVTSAQKNPTAFYLCASSIASGGEQYFGPGTRLTVT.

This sequence joins TRBV27 and TRBJ2-7; 7 bases map to TRBD2. V lost 5 bases to trimming and J lost 0 bases; unmatched junction nucleotides: 13. Per the germline V gene, CDR1 is MNHEY and CDR2 is SMNVEV (reference sequence). There are 17 residues in the CDR3. The chain's CDR3 is CASSPTRGAGSSYEQYF. The CDR3 nucleotides read TGTGCCAGCAGTCCCACTCGGGGAGCGGGGAGCTCCTACGAGCAGTACTTC.

This clone was seen a handful of times. The chain is built from TRBV5-1 and TRBJ2-7, with D possibly TRBD1 on 5 matching bases. This CDR3 spans 15 amino acids. V gave up 4 bases and J gave up 2 bases, with 16 bases separating them. Germline lookup yields CDR1 SGHRS and CDR2 YFSETQ. The CDR3 region has the DNA TGCGCCAGCAGCCCCACAGGCAAAGGTACCTACGAGCAGTACTTC. This codes for CASSPTGKGTYEQYF.

The chain recombines TRBV2 with TRBJ2-3; D might be TRBD1 (5 bases). This CDR3 has 14 amino acids. CDR1 SNHLY and CDR2 FYNNEI come from the germline V gene. Trimming removed 6 bases from V and 2 bases from J, with 12 bases in between. The DNA of the CDR3 is TGTGCCAGCAGCTCAGACAGATCCACAGATACGCAGTATTTT. This gives the protein CASSSDRSTDTQYF. The complete variable domain, with remaining parts taken from reference TRBV2 and TRBJ2-3, reads EPEVTQTPSHQVTQMGQEVILRCVPISNHLYFYWYRQILGQKVEFLVSFYNNEISEKSEIFDDQFSVERPDGSNFTLKIRSTKLEDSAMYFCASSSDRSTDTQYFGPGTRLTVL.

The rearrangement joins TRBV18 to TRBJ2-5; no clear D. With 3 bases removed from V and 4 bases from J, the gap between germline ends came to 6 bases. The CDR3 sequence is 12 residues long. Germline V CDR1 and CDR2: KGHSH, LQKENI. DNA for the CDR3: TGTGCCAGCTCACCCCTAGGAGAGACCCAGTACTTC. Translated: CASSPLGETQYF.

In its sample, this clone was seen many times. This sequence joins TRBV5-4 and TRBJ1-2; TRBD1 aligns across 7 bases. Trimming cost V 0 bases and J 4 bases; bases outside gene matches: 3. In germline, CDR1 is SGHNT, CDR2 YYREEE (reference sequence). The CDR3 length is 14 residues. The CDR3: CASSLVGQIYGYTF. The CDR3 coding sequence is TGTGCCAGCAGCTTGGTGGGACAGATCTATGGCTACACCTTC.

The chain combines TRBV7-2 with TRBJ2-5; the D gene is possibly TRBD2 (7 bases). The CDR3 is 13 amino acids. The germline V and J ends were trimmed by 7 bases and 5 bases, with 14 bases remaining between them. Looked up from germline, CDR1 is SGHTA and CDR2 is FQGNSA. CDR3 protein: CASKGGERETQYF. Here the CDR3 DNA reads TGTGCCAGCAAAGGGGGGGAAAGGGAGACCCAGTACTTC.

The genes are TRBV6-5 and TRBJ1-1; D not resolved. With 2 bases removed from V and 9 bases from J, the gap between germline ends came to 10 bases. Germline V gives CDR1 MNHEY, CDR2 SVGAGI. The CDR3 consists of 12 residues. The CDR3 DNA sequence: TGTGCCAGCAGTTACGGCGAGAGTAAAGCTTTCTTT. This codes for CASSYGESKAFF.

The chain carries TRBV11-2 and TRBJ2-1, with a tentative D call TRBD1 (6 bases). With 4 bases removed from V and 2 bases from J, the gap between germline ends came to 12 bases. The CDR3 is 15 residues long. Germline-derived CDR1 and CDR2 are SGHAT and FQNNGV. The CDR3 is CASSSGTPTYNEQFF. The DNA of the CDR3 is TGTGCCAGCAGCTCCGGGACACCAACCTACAATGAGCAGTTCTTC.

V and J are TRBV30 and TRBJ2-2; the D gene is possibly TRBD1 (5 bases). Deletions cut 0 bases from V and 7 bases from J, with 9 bases between. The germline V gene encodes CDR1 GTSNPN and CDR2 SVGIG (reference sequence). CDR3 length: 13 residues. This CDR3 reads CAWSVGQGGELFF. The CDR3 region has the DNA TGTGCCTGGAGTGTAGGGCAGGGCGGGGAGCTGTTTTTT.

J is TRBJ2-3 and V is TRBV5-6; the D is unclear. Germline assignment: CDR1 SGHDT and CDR2 YYEEEE. This CDR3 is 16 amino acids long. V was shortened by 0 bases and J by 0 bases, with 11 bases between the two germline ends. The DNA of the CDR3 is TGTGCCAGCAGCTTGGCCCTTGGAACTAGCACAGATACGCAGTATTTT. It translates to CASSLALGTSTDTQYF.

V gene TRBV19 combines with J gene TRBJ2-3; TRBD2 aligns across 13 bases. Germline lookup yields CDR1 LNHDA and CDR2 SQIVND (reference sequence). V shed 7 bases, J shed 4 bases, and the junction held 17 bases outside the gene matches. CDR3 length equals 19 residues. The CDR3 here is CASTSRRTSGRGKPDTQYF. CDR3 DNA: TGTGCCAGTACCTCTAGGAGGACTAGCGGGAGAGGAAAGCCAGATACGCAGTATTTT.

The V and J genes are TRBV6-6 and TRBJ2-7; D perhaps matches TRBD1 (5 bases). V was trimmed by 2 bases and J by 4 bases, leaving 9 bases between them. This CDR3 is built from 13 residues. Germline CDR1 reads MNHNY; CDR2 reads SVGAGI (reference sequence). DNA for the CDR3: TGTGCCAGCAGTTACCCCCAGGGATACGAGCAGTACTTC. Protein product: CASSYPQGYEQYF.

V gene TRBV11-2 combines with J gene TRBJ2-4, with 9 positions matching TRBD1. The length of the CDR3 is 18 residues. Germline assignment: CDR1 SGHAT and CDR2 FQNNGV. V lost 3 bases to trimming and J lost 1 base; unmatched junction nucleotides: 10. The chain's CDR3 is CASSFKTQGAGAKNIQYF. The CDR3 DNA reads TGTGCCAGCAGCTTCAAAACACAGGGGGCGGGGGCCAAAAACATTCAGTACTTC.

For this clone: A read error may account for a junction end that differs from germline. The chain is built from TRBV7-7 and TRBJ2-3; either TRBD1 or TRBD2 may fit D (5 bases each). The CDR3 is 14 amino acids. The germline CDR1 and CDR2 sequences are SSHAT and FNYEAQ (reference sequence). DNA for the CDR3: TGTGCTAGCAGCTTAGGGACCCCGGGGGATACGCAGTATTTT. Translating it yields CASSLGTPGDTQYF.

The V call is TRBV29-1, the J call TRBJ2-7; D remains unclear. Trimming removed 5 bases at V and 4 bases at J, with 15 bases between. The germline gives CDR1 SQVTM, CDR2 ANQGSEA. This CDR3 is 13 amino acids long. The CDR3 spells CSVLPSTSYEQYF. CDR3 bases: TGCAGCGTTCTTCCGTCTACCTCTTACGAGCAGTACTTC.

This chain joins TRBV27 and TRBJ1-6, with 9 bases lining up with TRBD1. V dropped 8 bases and J dropped 8; count of bases not matched to a gene: 16. The germline V gene encodes CDR1 MNHEY and CDR2 SMNVEV (reference sequence). The CDR3 sequence is 17 residues long. The CDR3 loop is CASGTNRDRAFDSPLHF. The CDR3 nucleotides are TGTGCCAGCGGAACGAACCGGGACAGGGCGTTCGATTCACCCCTCCACTTT.

V is TRBV6-1 and J is TRBJ1-1; 7 nucleotides align to TRBD1. The CDR3 is 13 amino acids. Germline CDR1 is MNHNS and CDR2 is SASEGT. Trimming at V came to 2 bases and at J to 8 bases, leaving 5 bases not matched to a gene. CDR3 DNA: TGTGCCAGCAGTGAAAGGGTGGGACAGGAAGCTTTCTTT. Translation gives CASSERVGQEAFF.

The chain employs TRBV7-2 and TRBJ2-7, with D possibly being TRBD1 or TRBD2 (5 bases each). This CDR3 is built from 15 residues. Germline V lookup: CDR1 SGHTA, CDR2 FQGNSA. Deletions cut 2 bases from V and 2 bases from J, with 13 bases between. CDR3 nucleotide sequence: TGTGCCAGCAGCTTATCCGGGACGGAGACCTACGAGCAGTACTTC. It codes for CASSLSGTETYEQYF.

The CDR3 coding sequence is TGTGCCAGCGACAGGGGGAGCGATTTCTACGAGCAGTACTTC. The encoded protein is CASDRGSDFYEQYF. V gene TRBV28 combines with J gene TRBJ2-7, with 9 bases identical to TRBD1. The CDR3 runs 14 residues. Germline lookup yields CDR1 MDHEN and CDR2 SYDVKM. Trimming cost V 8 bases and J 3 bases; bases outside gene matches: 8.

The V call is TRBV5-6, the J call TRBJ1-6; no clear D gene. Deletions cut 4 bases from V and 4 bases from J, with 6 bases between. Germline CDR1 reads SGHDT; CDR2 reads YYEEEE. CDR3 size: 13 residues. The DNA of the CDR3 is TGTGCCAGCAGCCCCAGGTATAATTCACCCCTCCACTTT. Its protein product is CASSPRYNSPLHF.